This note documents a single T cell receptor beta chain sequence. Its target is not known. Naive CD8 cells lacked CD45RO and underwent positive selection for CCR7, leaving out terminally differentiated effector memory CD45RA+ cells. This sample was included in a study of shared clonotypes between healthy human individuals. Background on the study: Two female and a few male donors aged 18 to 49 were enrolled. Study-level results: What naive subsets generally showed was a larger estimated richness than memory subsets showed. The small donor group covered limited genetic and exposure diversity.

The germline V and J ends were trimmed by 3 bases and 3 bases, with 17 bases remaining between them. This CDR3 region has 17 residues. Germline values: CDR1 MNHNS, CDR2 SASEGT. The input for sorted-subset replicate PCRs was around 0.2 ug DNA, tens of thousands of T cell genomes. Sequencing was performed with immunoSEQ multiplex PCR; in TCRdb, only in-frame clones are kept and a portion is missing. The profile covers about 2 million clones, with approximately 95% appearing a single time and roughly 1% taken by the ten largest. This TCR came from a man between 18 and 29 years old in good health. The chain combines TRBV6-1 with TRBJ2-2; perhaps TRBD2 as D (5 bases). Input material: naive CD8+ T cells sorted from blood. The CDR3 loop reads CASSDPSGKTDTGELFF. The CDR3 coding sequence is TGTGCCAGCAGTGACCCGAGCGGTAAGACTGACACCGGGGAGCTGTTTTTT.